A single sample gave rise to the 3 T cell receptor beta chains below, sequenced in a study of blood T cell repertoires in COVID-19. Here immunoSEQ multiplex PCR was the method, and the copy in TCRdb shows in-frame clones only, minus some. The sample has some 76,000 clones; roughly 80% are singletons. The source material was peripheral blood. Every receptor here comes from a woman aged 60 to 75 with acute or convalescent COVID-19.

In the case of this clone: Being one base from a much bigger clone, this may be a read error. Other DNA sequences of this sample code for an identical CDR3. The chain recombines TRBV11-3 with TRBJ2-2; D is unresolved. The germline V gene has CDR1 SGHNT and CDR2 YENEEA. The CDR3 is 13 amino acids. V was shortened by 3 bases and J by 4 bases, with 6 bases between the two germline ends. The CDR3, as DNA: TGTGCCAGCAGCTTGTCAGGCACCGGGGAGCTGTTTTTT. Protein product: CASSLSGTGELFF.

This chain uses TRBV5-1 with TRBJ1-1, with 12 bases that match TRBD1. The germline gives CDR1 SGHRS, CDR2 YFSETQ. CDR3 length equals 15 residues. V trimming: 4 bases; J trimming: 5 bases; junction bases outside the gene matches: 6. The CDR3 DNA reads TGCGCCAGCAGCCCGGGACAGGGGGCGGTGACTGAAGCTTTCTTT. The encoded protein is CASSPGQGAVTEAFF.

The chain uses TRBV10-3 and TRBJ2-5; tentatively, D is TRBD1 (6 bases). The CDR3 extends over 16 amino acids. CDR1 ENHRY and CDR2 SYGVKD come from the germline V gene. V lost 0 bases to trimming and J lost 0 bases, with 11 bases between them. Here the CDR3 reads CAISESQGRYQETQYF. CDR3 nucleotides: TGTGCCATCAGTGAGTCACAGGGACGGTACCAAGAGACCCAGTACTTC.